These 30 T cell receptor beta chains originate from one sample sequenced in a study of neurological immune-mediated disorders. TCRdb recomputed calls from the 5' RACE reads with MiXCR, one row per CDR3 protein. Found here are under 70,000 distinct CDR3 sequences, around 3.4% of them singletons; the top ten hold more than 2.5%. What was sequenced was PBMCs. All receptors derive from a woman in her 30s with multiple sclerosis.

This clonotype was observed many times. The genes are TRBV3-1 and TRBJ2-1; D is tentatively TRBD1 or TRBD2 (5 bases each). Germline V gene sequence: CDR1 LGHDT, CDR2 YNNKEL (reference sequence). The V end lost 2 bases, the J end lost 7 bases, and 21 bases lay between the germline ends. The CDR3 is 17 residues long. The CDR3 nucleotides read TGTGCCAGCAGCCAATATGGTGCCCTTACCGAGGGGAATGAGCAGTTCTTC. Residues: CASSQYGALTEGNEQFF.

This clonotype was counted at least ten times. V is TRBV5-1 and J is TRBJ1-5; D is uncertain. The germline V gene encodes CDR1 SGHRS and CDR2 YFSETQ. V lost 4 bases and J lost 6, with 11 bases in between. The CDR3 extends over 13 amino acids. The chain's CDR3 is CASSTTPAQPQHF. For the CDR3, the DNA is TGCGCCAGCAGCACGACCCCAGCTCAGCCCCAGCATTTT. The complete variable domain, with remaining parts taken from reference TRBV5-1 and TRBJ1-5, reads KAGVTQTPRYLIKTRGQQVTLSCSPISGHRSVSWYQQTPGQGLQFLFEYFSETQRNKGNFPGRFSGRQFSNSRSEMNVSTLELGDSALYLCASSTTPAQPQHFGDGTRLSIL.

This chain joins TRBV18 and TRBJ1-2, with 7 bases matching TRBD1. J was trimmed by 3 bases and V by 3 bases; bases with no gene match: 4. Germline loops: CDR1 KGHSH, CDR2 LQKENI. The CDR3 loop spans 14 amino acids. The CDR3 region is CASSPNTGDYGYTF. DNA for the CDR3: TGTGCCAGCTCACCGAATACAGGGGACTATGGCTACACCTTC.

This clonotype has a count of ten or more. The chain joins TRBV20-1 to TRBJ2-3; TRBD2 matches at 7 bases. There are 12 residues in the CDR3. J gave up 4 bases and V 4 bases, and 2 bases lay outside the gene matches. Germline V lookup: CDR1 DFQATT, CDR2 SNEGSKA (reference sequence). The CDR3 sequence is CSANGGADTQYF. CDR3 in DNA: TGCAGTGCTAATGGGGGGGCAGATACGCAGTATTTT.

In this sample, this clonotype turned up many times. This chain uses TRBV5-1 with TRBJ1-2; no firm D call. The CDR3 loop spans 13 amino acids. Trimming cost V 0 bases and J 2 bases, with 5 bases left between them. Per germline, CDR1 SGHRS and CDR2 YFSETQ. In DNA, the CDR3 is TGCGCCAGCAGCTTGGCCCCAAACTATGGCTACACCTTC. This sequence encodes CASSLAPNYGYTF.

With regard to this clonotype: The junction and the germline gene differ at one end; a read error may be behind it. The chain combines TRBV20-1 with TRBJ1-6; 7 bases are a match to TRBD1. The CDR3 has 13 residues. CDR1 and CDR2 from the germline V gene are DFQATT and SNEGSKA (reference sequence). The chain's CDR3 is CSAREGAESPLNF. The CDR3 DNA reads TGCAGTGCTAGGGAGGGGGCGGAATCACCCCTCAACTTT.

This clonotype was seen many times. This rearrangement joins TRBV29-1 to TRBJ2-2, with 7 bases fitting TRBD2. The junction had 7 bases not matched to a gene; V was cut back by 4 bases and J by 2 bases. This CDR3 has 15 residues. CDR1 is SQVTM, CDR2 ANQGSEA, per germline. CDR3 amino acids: CSVGGEGLNTGELFF. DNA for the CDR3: TGCAGCGTTGGGGGGGAGGGACTAAACACCGGGGAGCTGTTTTTT.

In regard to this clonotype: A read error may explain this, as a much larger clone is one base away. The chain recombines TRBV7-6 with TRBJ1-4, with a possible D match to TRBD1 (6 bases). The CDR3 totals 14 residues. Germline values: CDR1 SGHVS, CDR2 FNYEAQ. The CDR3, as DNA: TGTGCCAGCAGCTTTTCGGGGGGCAATGAAAAAATGTTTTTT. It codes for CASSFSGGNEKMFF. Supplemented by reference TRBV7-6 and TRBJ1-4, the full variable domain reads GAGVSQSPRYKVTKRGQDVALRCDPISGHVSLYWYRQALGQGPEFLTYFNYEAQQDKSGLPNDRFSAERPEGSISTLTIQRTEQRDSAMYRCASSFSGGNEKMFFGSGTQLSVL.

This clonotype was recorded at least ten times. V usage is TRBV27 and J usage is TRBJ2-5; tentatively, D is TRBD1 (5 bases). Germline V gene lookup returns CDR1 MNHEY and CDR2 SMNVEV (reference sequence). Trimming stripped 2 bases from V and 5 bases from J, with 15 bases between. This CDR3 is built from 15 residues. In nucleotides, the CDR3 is TGTGCCAGCAGTTTAGCCCCAGGGTTATTGGAGACCCAGTACTTC. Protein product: CASSLAPGLLETQYF.

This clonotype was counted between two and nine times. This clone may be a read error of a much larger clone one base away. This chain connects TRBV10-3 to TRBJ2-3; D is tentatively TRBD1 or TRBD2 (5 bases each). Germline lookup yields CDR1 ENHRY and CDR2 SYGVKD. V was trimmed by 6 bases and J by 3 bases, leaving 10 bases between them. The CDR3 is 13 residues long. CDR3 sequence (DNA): TGTGCCATCAGGGGGACGGGGACAGATACGCAGTATTTT. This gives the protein CAIRGTGTDTQYF.

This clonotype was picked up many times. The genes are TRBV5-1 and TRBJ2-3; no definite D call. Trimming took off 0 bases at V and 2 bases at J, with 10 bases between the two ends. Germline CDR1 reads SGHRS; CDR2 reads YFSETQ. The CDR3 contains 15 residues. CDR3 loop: CASSLAVGITDTQYF. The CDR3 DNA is TGCGCCAGCAGCTTGGCTGTAGGTATCACAGATACGCAGTATTTT.

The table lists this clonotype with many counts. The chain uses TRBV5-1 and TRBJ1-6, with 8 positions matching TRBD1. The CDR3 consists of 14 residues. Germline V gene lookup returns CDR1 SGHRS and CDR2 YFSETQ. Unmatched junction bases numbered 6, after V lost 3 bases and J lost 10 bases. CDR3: CASSWGQDDSPLHF. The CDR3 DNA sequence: TGCGCCAGCAGCTGGGGACAGGACGACTCACCCCTCCACTTT.

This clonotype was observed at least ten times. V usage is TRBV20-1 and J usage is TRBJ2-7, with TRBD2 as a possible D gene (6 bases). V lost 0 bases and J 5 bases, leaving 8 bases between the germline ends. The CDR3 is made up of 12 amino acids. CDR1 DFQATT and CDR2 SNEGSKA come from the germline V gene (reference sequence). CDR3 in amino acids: CSARDPGDEQYF. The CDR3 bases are TGCAGTGCTAGAGACCCGGGGGACGAGCAGTACTTC.

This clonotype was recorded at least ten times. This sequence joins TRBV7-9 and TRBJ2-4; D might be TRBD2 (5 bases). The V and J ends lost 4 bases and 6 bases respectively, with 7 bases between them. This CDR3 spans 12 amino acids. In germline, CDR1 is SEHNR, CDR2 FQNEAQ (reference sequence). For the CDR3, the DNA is TGTGCCAGCAGCTCCGGGGTAAACATTCAGTACTTC. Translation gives CASSSGVNIQYF.

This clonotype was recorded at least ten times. The CDR3 loop reads CAWRHNGVGTEAFF. The CDR3 nucleotides read TGTGCCTGGAGGCACAACGGGGTTGGAACTGAAGCTTTCTTT. The chain joins TRBV30 to TRBJ1-1, with D unresolved. The V end was cut by 3 bases, the J end by 5 bases, with 16 bases between. CDR3 length: 14 residues. Germline assignment: CDR1 GTSNPN and CDR2 SVGIG (reference sequence).

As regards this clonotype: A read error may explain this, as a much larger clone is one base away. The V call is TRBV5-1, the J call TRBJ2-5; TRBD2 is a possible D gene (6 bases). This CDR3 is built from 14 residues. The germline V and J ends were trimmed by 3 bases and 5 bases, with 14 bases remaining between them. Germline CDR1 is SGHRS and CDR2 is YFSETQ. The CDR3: CASSSSTGLETQYF. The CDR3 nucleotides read TGCGCCAGCAGCTCATCCACGGGACTGGAGACCCAGTACTTC.

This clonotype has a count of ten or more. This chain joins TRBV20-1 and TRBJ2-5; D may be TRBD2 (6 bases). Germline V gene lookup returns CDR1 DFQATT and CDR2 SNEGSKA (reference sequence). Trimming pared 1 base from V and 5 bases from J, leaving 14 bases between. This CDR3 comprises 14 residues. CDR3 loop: CSARGGGIRETQYF. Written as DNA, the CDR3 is TGCAGTGCTAGAGGAGGCGGGATTAGGGAGACCCAGTACTTC.

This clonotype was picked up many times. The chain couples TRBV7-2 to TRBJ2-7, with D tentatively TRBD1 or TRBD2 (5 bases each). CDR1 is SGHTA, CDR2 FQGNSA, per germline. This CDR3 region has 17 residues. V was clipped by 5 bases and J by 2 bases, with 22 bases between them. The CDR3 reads CASSPPAGRVPPYEQYF. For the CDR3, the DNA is TGTGCCAGCAGCCCCCCGGCAGGGAGAGTCCCCCCCTACGAGCAGTACTTC.

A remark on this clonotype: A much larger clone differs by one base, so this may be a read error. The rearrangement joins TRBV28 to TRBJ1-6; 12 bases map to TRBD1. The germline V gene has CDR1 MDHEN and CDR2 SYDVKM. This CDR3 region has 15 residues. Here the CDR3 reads CASSPGDRGHSPLNF. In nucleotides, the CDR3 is TGTGCCAGCAGTCCCGGGGACAGGGGGCACTCACCCCTCAACTTT. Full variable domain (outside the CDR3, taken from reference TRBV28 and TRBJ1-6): DVKVTQSSRYLVKRTGEKVFLECVQDMDHENMFWYRQDPGLGLRLIYFSYDVKMKEKGDIPEGYSVSREKKERFSLILESASTNQTSMYLCASSPGDRGHSPLNFGNGTRLTVT.

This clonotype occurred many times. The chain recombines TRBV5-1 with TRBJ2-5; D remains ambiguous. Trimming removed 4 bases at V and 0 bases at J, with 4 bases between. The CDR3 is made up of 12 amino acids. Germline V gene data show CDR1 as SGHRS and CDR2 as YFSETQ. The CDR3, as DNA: TGCGCCAGCAGCCCAGACCAAGAGACCCAGTACTTC. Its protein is CASSPDQETQYF.

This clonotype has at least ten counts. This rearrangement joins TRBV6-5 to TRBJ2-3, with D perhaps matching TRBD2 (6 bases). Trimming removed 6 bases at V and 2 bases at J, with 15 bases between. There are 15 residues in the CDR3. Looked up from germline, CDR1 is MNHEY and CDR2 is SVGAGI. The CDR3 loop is CASSPLGGFTDTQYF. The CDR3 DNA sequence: TGTGCCAGCAGCCCTCTGGGGGGATTCACAGATACGCAGTATTTT.

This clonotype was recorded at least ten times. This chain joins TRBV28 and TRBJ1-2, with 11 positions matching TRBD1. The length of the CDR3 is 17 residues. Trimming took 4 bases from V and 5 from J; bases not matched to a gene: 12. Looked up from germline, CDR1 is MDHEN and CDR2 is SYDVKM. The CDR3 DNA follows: TGTGCCAGCAGTTCTCTCCCCGCCGGACAGGGGGCGTATGGCTACACCTTC. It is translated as CASSSLPAGQGAYGYTF.

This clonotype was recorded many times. CDR3 nucleotide sequence: TGTGCCAGCAGCTTCCGGGACAGGGGGGCCGTGCGTGAAAAACTGTTTTTT. Its translation is CASSFRDRGAVREKLFF. This chain joins TRBV7-2 and TRBJ1-4; 11 nucleotides line up with TRBD1. V shed 3 bases, J shed 7 bases, and the junction held 10 bases outside the gene matches. CDR3 size: 17 residues. Germline V gene data show CDR1 as SGHTA and CDR2 as FQGNSA.

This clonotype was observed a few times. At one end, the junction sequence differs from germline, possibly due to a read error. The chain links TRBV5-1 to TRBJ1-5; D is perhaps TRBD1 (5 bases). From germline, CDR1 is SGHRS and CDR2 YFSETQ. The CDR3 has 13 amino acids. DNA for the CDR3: TGCGCCAGCGGCCGGGACTCGGGAGGGCCCCAGAATTTT. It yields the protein CASGRDSGGPQNF.

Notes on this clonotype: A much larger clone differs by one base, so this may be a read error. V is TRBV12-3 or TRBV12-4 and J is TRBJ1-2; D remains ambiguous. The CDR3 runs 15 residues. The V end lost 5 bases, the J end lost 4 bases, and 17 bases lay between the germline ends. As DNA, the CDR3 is TGTGCCAGCAGTCCCAGCCTGGAAAGGAGCTATGGCTACACCTTC. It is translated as CASSPSLERSYGYTF.

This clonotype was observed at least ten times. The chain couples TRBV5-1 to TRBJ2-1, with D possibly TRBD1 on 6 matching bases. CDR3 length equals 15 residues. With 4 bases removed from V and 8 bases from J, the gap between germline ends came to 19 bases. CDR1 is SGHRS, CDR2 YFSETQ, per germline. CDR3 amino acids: CASSELGASFDEQFF. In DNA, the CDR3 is TGCGCCAGCAGCGAGTTGGGGGCATCATTTGATGAGCAGTTCTTC.

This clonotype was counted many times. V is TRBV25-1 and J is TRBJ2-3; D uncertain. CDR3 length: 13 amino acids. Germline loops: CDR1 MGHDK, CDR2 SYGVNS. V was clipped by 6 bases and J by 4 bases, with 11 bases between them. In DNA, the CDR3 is TGTGCCAGCAGACTAATGGGCGCAGATACGCAGTATTTT. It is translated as CASRLMGADTQYF.

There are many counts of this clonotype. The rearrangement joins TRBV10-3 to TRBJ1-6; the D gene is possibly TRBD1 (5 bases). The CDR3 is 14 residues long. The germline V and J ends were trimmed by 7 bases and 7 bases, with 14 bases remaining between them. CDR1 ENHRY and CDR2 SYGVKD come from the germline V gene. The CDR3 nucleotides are TGTGCCATCATGGGGGACGAAGGAAATTCACCCCTCCACTTT. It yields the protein CAIMGDEGNSPLHF.

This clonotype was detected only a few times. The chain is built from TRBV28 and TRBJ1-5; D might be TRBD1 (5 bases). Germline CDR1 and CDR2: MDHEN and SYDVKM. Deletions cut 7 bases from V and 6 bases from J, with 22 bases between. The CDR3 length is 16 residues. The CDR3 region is CASTPSSGHRGQPQHF. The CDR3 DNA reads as TGTGCCAGCACTCCGTCATCGGGGCACCGCGGTCAGCCCCAGCATTTT.

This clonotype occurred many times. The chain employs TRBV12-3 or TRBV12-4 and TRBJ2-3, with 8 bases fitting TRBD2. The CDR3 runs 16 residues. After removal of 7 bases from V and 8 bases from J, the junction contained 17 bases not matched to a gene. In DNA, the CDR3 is TGTGCCAGCAAAAAGGTCGGGGGGGGATCTGGCGCTACGCAGTATTTT. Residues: CASKKVGGGSGATQYF.